The rows below give T cell receptor beta chains drawn from one sample of a study of blood T cell repertoires in COVID-19. The table came from immunoSEQ multiplex PCR; TCRdb's copy has only in-frame clones and leaves some out. The data contain about 240,000 clones, about 85% of them seen just once; the ten biggest clones take up about 2%. Sequencing input: peripheral blood. The source of these receptors is a man younger than 45 who had recovered from COVID-19. CDR3s include the opening cysteine and the closing phenylalanine or tryptophan.

TRBJ2-5 | TRBV4-2 | CASSHSGQGETQYF
TRBJ2-6 | TRBV6-5 | CASSYRPGTGANVLTF
TRBJ1-6 | TRBV9 | CASNREMTKNSPLHF
TRBJ2-3 | TRBV7-3 | CASSLTSGGYTDTQYF
TRBJ2-5 | TRBV3-1/TRBV3-2 | CASSRRLAGGRETQYF
TRBJ2-4 | TRBV19 | CASSIPGTADKNIQYF
TRBJ2-5 | TRBV28 | CASSFQGASQETQYF
TRBJ2-5 | TRBV6-6 | CASSDRGGQETQYF
TRBJ1-1 | TRBV10-3 | CAISENLQGQAFF
TRBJ2-3 | TRBV15 | CATSRGGGGGGDTQYF
TRBJ1-2 | TRBV7-9 | CASTPPGNRAAVGYGYTF
TRBJ2-1 | TRBV29-1 | CSVVGLAGGYNEQFF
TRBJ1-2 | TRBV27 | CASSLGQQAYGYTF
TRBJ2-3 | TRBV19 | CASSSSEGTTDTQYF
TRBJ2-7 | TRBV5-1 | CASSLGGGLAYEQYF
TRBJ1-3 | TRBV6-5 | CASSYSITYSGNTIYF
TRBJ1-2 | TRBV5-5 | CASSPGQDYGYTF